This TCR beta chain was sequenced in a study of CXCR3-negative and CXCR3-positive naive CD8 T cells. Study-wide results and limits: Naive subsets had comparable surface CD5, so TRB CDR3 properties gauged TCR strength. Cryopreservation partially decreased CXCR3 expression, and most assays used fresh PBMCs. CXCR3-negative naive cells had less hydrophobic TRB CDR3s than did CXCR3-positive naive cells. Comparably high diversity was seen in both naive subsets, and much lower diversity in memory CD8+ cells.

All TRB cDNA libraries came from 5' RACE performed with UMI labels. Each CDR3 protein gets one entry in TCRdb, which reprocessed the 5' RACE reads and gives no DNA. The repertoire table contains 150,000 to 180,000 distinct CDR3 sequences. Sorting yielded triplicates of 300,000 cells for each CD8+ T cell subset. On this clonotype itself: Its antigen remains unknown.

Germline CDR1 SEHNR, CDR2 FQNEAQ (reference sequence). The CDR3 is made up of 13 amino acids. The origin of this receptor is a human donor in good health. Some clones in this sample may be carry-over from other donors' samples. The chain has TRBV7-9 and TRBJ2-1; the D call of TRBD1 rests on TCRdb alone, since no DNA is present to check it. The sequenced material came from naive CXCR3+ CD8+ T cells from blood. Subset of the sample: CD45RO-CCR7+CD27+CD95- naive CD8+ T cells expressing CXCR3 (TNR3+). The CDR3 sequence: CASLHWDRNEQFF.